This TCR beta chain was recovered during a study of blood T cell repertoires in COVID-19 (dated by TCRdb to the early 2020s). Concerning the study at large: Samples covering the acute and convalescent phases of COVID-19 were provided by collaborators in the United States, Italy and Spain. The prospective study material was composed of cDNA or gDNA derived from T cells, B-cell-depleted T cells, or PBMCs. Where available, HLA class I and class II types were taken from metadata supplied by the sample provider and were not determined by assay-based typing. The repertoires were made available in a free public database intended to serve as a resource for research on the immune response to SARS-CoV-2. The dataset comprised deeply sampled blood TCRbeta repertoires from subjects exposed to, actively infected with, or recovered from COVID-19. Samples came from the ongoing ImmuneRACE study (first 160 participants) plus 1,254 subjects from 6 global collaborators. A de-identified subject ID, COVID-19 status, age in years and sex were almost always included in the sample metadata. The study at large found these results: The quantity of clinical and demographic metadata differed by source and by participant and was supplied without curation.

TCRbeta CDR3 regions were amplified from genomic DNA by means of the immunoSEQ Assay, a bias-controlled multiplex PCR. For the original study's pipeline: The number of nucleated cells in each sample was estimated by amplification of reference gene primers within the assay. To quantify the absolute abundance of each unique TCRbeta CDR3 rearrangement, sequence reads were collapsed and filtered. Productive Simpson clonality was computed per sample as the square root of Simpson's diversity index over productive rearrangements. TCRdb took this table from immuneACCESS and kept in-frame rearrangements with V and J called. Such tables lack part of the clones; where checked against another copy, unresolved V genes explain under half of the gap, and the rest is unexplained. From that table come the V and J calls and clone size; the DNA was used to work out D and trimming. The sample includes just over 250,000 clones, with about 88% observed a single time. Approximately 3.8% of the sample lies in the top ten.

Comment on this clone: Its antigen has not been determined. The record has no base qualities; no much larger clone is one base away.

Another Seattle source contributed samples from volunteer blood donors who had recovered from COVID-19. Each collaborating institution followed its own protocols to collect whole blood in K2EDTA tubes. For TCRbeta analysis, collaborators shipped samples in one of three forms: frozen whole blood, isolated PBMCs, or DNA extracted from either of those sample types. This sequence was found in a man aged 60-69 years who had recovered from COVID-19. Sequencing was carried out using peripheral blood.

The CDR3 sequence is CASSQRTSGGFQETQYF. The nucleotide sequence is given as TGTGCCAGCAGCCAACGAACTAGCGGGGGGTTCCAAGAGACCCAGTACTTC. The chain was built from TRBV4-2 and TRBJ2-5, and 12 junction bases match TRBD2. From V the trimming removes 2 bases and from J it removes 1 base, while the gene matches leave 5 bases of the junction unaccounted for. The CDR3 runs 17 amino acids, cysteine and phenylalanine included. The retained sequence is limited to the CDR3, 51 bases, with the frame set at the first base. CDR1 LGHNA and CDR2 YNFKEQ are derived from the germline V gene.